This T cell receptor (beta chain) was recovered during a study of T-cell reconstitution after alpha-beta-depleted transplantation in children. Study outcomes and limitations: Newly generated T cells supplied most T-cell counts and diversity one year post-transplant.

This clonotype was seen ten or more times. Its target is not known. CDR1 is DFQATT and CDR2 is SNEGSKA in the germline V gene (reference sequence). The CDR3 has 12 amino acids. The junction had 1 base not matched to a gene; V was cut back by 3 bases and J by 4 bases. TCRbeta library construction was performed incorporating unique molecular identifiers. One entry per CDR3 protein, called by TCRdb with MiXCR from the PCR reads. In the table there are over 15,000 distinct CDR3 sequences, roughly an eighth of which are singletons. Sequencing used PBMCs, mostly from graft donor cells, obtained 180 days after TCRalphabeta/CD19-depleted stem cell transplant. V gene TRBV20-1 combines with J gene TRBJ2-3; TRBD1 aligns across 7 bases. The source is a boy younger than two who had a stem cell transplant for Wiskott-Aldrich syndrome, so the T cells may come from the graft donor. CDR3 sequence reads: CSASQGADTQYF. The CDR3 region has the DNA TGCAGTGCTAGCCAGGGGGCAGATACGCAGTATTTT.